The 25 T cell receptor beta chains presented below share a single source sample, sequenced in a study of T cells after yellow fever vaccination. TCRdb passed the 5' RACE reads through MiXCR, listing each CDR3 protein once. The sample records some 670,000 distinct CDR3 sequences, 10% to 15% being singletons. Sequenced here: PBMCs, sampled on the day of the yellow fever booster vaccination. The receptor source for this set is a man between 25 and 39 years old who received the YFV17D yellow fever vaccine.

This clonotype has only a few counts. V is TRBV4-1 and J is TRBJ2-1, with 12 bases aligning to TRBD2. Trimming at V came to 2 bases and at J to 4 bases, leaving 3 bases not matched to a gene. Germline CDR1 reads MGHRA; CDR2 reads YSYEKL. This CDR3 spans 16 amino acids. The CDR3 bases are TGCGCCAGCAGCCAACTACTAGCGGGAGGATACAATGAGCAGTTCTTC. Protein sequence: CASSQLLAGGYNEQFF.

This clonotype appeared a few times. This sequence joins TRBV6-1 and TRBJ2-5; no clear D. In germline, CDR1 is MNHNS, CDR2 SASEGT. The CDR3 is 13 amino acids. Between the trimmed V and J ends, which lost 7 bases and 5 bases, there was a span of 14 bases. CDR3 DNA: TGTGCCAGCAAGAGCCTTGCGGAGGAGACCCAGTACTTC. Translation gives CASKSLAEETQYF.

The rearrangement uses TRBV7-6 and TRBJ2-5; the D gene could be TRBD1 or TRBD2 (5 bases each). This CDR3 has 15 residues. Germline CDR1 SGHVS, CDR2 FNYEAQ. V was trimmed by 5 bases and J by 2 bases, leaving 15 bases between them. This CDR3 reads CASSRGTMGQETQYF. CDR3 nucleotide sequence: TGTGCCAGCAGCCGAGGGACGATGGGTCAAGAGACCCAGTACTTC.

In its sample, this clonotype was seen a few times. The chain couples TRBV20-1 to TRBJ2-5; 11 nucleotides align to TRBD2. The junction had 8 bases not matched to a gene; V was cut back by 0 bases and J by 5 bases. There are 16 residues in the CDR3. Looked up from germline, CDR1 is DFQATT and CDR2 is SNEGSKA (reference sequence). CDR3 protein: CSAREMTSGVGETQYF. The DNA for the CDR3 is TGCAGTGCTAGAGAAATGACTAGCGGGGTCGGGGAGACCCAGTACTTC.

This clonotype was recorded a few times. The chain recombines TRBV30 with TRBJ2-2; no definite D call. Germline lookup yields CDR1 GTSNPN and CDR2 SVGIG (reference sequence). The V end lost 3 bases, the J end lost 3 bases, and 8 bases lay between the germline ends. There are 13 residues in the CDR3. CDR3 coding DNA: TGTGCCTGGAGCTATAGCTACACCGGGGAGCTGTTTTTT. Encoded protein: CAWSYSYTGELFF.

This rearrangement joins TRBV9 to TRBJ2-7, with 9 bases identical to TRBD2. The germline V gene has CDR1 SGDLS and CDR2 YYNGEE. V shed 5 bases and J 6 bases; nucleotides not matched to a gene: 15. CDR3 length equals 16 residues. DNA for the CDR3: TGTGCCAGCAGTCCAGAACCGACTAGCGGTCTCCTCGAGCAGTACTTC. Its protein product is CASSPEPTSGLLEQYF.

The chain joins TRBV20-1 to TRBJ2-5; tentatively, D is TRBD2 (6 bases). This CDR3 contains 11 residues. Germline CDR1 is DFQATT and CDR2 is SNEGSKA (reference sequence). V was shortened by 3 bases and J by 5 bases, with 7 bases between the two germline ends. CDR3 DNA sequence: TGCAGTGCTAGGCGGGGCGAGACCCAGTACTTC. Translation gives CSARRGETQYF.

In its sample, this clonotype was seen a few times. The V call is TRBV19, the J call TRBJ2-7; 11 bases agree with TRBD1. CDR3 length: 15 amino acids. The germline gives CDR1 LNHDA, CDR2 SQIVND (reference sequence). The V and J ends lost 2 bases and 5 bases, in that order; junction bases with no gene match: 5. CDR3 nucleotides: TGTGCCAGTAGTATACAGGACAGGGGGCCAGACGAGCAGTACTTC. This codes for CASSIQDRGPDEQYF.

This clonotype has only a few counts. The V gene is TRBV5-6, the J gene TRBJ2-3, with a weak D call TRBD1 (6 bases). The V gene lost 3 bases and the J gene lost 6 bases, with 8 bases spanning the gap. Germline V gene data show CDR1 as SGHDT and CDR2 as YYEEEE. The CDR3 contains 12 residues. As DNA, the CDR3 is TGTGCCAGCAGCTCAGGACAGGATACGCAGTATTTT. Translation gives CASSSGQDTQYF.

This clonotype was counted ten times or more. This chain links TRBV3-1 with TRBJ2-2; D gene uncertain. The V end was cut by 0 bases, the J end by 4 bases, with 3 bases between. The germline V gene encodes CDR1 LGHDT and CDR2 YNNKEL (reference sequence). This CDR3 region has 13 residues. Written as DNA, the CDR3 is TGTGCCAGCAGCCAAGAGGGCACCGGGGAGCTGTTTTTT. Amino acids: CASSQEGTGELFF.

The table lists this clonotype with a few counts. The chain joins TRBV20-1 to TRBJ2-3; 8 bases map to TRBD2. The germline CDR1 and CDR2 sequences are DFQATT and SNEGSKA (reference sequence). The CDR3 is made up of 16 amino acids. V was clipped by 1 base and J by 0 bases; unmatched bases: 6. The CDR3 nucleotides read TGCAGTGCTAGAGGTGCTACTAGCGGAAGCACAGATACGCAGTATTTT. Protein product: CSARGATSGSTDTQYF.

The chain has TRBV11-2 and TRBJ2-7; 7 bases align to TRBD1. V lost 5 bases and J lost 6; bases outside the gene matches: 13. The CDR3 sequence is 15 residues long. The germline gives CDR1 SGHAT, CDR2 FQNNGV. CDR3 DNA: TGTGCCAGCAGCGAGAAGGGACAGAAGCCTTTCGAGCAGTACTTC. Its protein product is CASSEKGQKPFEQYF.

This clonotype showed up just a few times. This rearrangement joins TRBV20-1 to TRBJ2-7, with a possible D match to TRBD1 (5 bases). The V end lost 3 bases, the J end lost 4 bases, and 10 bases lay between the germline ends. The V gene's germline CDR1 is DFQATT and CDR2 SNEGSKA (reference sequence). This CDR3 has 12 residues. The CDR3 is CSASVAGYEQYF. CDR3 DNA: TGCAGTGCTAGTGTTGCAGGGTACGAGCAGTACTTC.

This clonotype was seen a handful of times. The genes are TRBV7-9 and TRBJ2-5; D remains ambiguous. Between the trimmed V and J ends, which lost 2 bases and 1 base, there was a span of 11 bases. The germline gives CDR1 SEHNR, CDR2 FQNEAQ (reference sequence). The CDR3 has 15 residues. The CDR3 DNA is TGTGCCAGCAGCTTAAGTAGGGCTAGCCAAGAGACCCAGTACTTC. Its translation: CASSLSRASQETQYF.

Remarks on this clonotype: At one end the junction does not follow the germline gene, possibly because of a read error. The chain recombines TRBV20-1 with TRBJ2-1; 14 bases align to TRBD2. The CDR3 runs 16 residues. Germline CDR1 DFQATT, CDR2 SNEGSKA (reference sequence). In nucleotides, the CDR3 is TGCTGTGCTGGGAAGACTAGCGGGAGGGATAACAATGAGCAGTTCTTC. Amino acid sequence: CCAGKTSGRDNNEQFF.

About this clonotype: One base separates it from a far larger clone, so it is likely a read error. The chain carries TRBV6-2 or TRBV6-3 and TRBJ2-7; no definite D call. CDR1 and CDR2 from the germline V gene are MNHEY and SVGEGT. The CDR3 contains 11 residues. CDR3 region: CASSYSFEQYF. The CDR3 DNA reads TGTGCCAGCAGTTACTCCTTCGAGCAGTACTTC.

The chain uses TRBV14 and TRBJ2-3; 9 nucleotides match TRBD2. CDR3 length: 14 residues. Germline lookup yields CDR1 SGHDN and CDR2 FVKESK. With 0 bases clipped from V and 14 bases from J, the junction kept 9 bases outside the gene matches. The CDR3 DNA follows: TGTGCCAGCAGCCAAGAAGCCCCAGGACTAGCGTCGTATTTT. Protein sequence: CASSQEAPGLASYF.

V and J are TRBV7-2 and TRBJ2-3; 8 bases match TRBD2. The V segment lost 5 bases and the J segment 0 bases; nucleotides outside the gene matches: 4. Germline CDR1 reads SGHTA; CDR2 reads FQGNSA. The CDR3 is 15 amino acids. The CDR3 reads CASSLSGMSTDTQYF. The CDR3 DNA reads TGTGCCAGCAGCCTTAGCGGGATGAGCACAGATACGCAGTATTTT.

The chain couples TRBV3-1 to TRBJ2-7; D unresolved. V was cut by 2 bases and J by 3 bases, with 11 bases left in between. The germline gives CDR1 LGHDT, CDR2 YNNKEL (reference sequence). The CDR3 runs 14 residues. Here the CDR3 reads CASSQTRSGYEQYF. CDR3 nucleotides: TGTGCCAGCAGCCAAACAAGGTCTGGCTACGAGCAGTACTTC.

CDR3 sequence reads: CASSSNLNPMAKQYF. The DNA for the CDR3 is TGTGCCAGCAGCTCCAACCTGAATCCTATGGCCAAGCAGTACTTC. The genes are TRBV7-2 and TRBJ2-7, with D unclear. The germline V gene has CDR1 SGHTA and CDR2 FQGNSA. CDR3 length: 15 amino acids. The V end lost 4 bases, the J end lost 8 bases, and 21 bases lay between the germline ends.

The chain uses TRBV24-1 and TRBJ2-1; D ambiguous. Trimming took off 4 bases at V and 0 bases at J, with 12 bases between the two ends. CDR1 KGHDR and CDR2 SFDVKD come from the germline V gene. The CDR3 has 16 residues. CDR3 residues: CATSDPGESSYNEQFF. CDR3 in DNA: TGTGCCACCAGTGACCCTGGCGAGAGCTCCTACAATGAGCAGTTCTTC.

This clonotype was counted at least ten times. The V and J genes are TRBV5-1 and TRBJ2-3; D is perhaps TRBD1 (5 bases). Germline lookup yields CDR1 SGHRS and CDR2 YFSETQ. The CDR3 runs 16 residues. The V gene lost 4 bases and the J gene lost 2 bases, with 17 bases spanning the gap. The CDR3 sequence: CASSPRQPHDTDTQYF. The CDR3 coding sequence is TGCGCCAGCAGCCCGAGACAGCCCCATGACACAGATACGCAGTATTTT.

The V and J genes are TRBV27 and TRBJ2-1; TRBD1 or TRBD2 may be the D gene (7 bases each). The CDR3 loop spans 16 amino acids. The germline V gene encodes CDR1 MNHEY and CDR2 SMNVEV (reference sequence). With 3 bases removed from V and 6 bases from J, the gap between germline ends came to 18 bases. The CDR3 region is CASSFPDRTSLNEQFF. DNA for the CDR3: TGTGCCAGCAGTTTCCCGGACAGGACTAGTCTCAATGAGCAGTTCTTC.

This clonotype turned up a few times. This chain connects TRBV9 to TRBJ2-4, with D tentatively TRBD1 (5 bases). The ends were cut back, 0 bases at V and 8 bases at J, with 18 bases in the middle. CDR3 length: 16 residues. Looked up from germline, CDR1 is SGDLS and CDR2 is YYNGEE. The CDR3 loop is CASSVDHGARGHIQYF. The CDR3 nucleotides read TGTGCCAGCAGCGTAGATCATGGGGCACGAGGTCACATTCAGTACTTC.

Here the CDR3 DNA reads TGTGCCACCACATCCTTCACTGAAGCCAAAAACATTCAGTACTTC. Its protein is CATTSFTEAKNIQYF. This chain links TRBV15 with TRBJ2-4; no reliable D call. Trimming left V 7 bases short and J 0 bases short, with 13 bases between. The CDR3 length is 15 residues. Germline lookup yields CDR1 LNHNV and CDR2 YYDKDF (reference sequence).